This T cell receptor (beta chain) was sequenced for a study of cytomegalovirus exposure and HLA in healthy donors. Study-level results: Earlier analysis found most TCR beta V segments productive about 87% or about 30% of the time.

On this clone itself: What it binds is unknown.

PCR primers comprised 60 Vbeta and 13 Jbeta primers. Sequencing was performed with immunoSEQ multiplex PCR; in TCRdb, only in-frame clones are kept and a portion is missing. The table shows over 150,000 clones, with 60% to 75% occurring only once. The CDR3 totals 14 residues. V lost 8 bases to trimming and J lost 3 bases, with 14 bases between them. The V gene's germline CDR1 is SEHNR and CDR2 FQNEAQ (reference sequence). The sample comprised PBMCs. The chain employs TRBV7-9 and TRBJ2-4; D is possibly TRBD2 (7 bases). The origin of this receptor is a young man in good health and CMV-seronegative. CDR3 sequence: CASEAGQSKNIQYF. CDR3 DNA: TGTGCCAGCGAAGCGGGACAAAGCAAAAACATTCAGTACTTC.